This record covers a single T cell receptor (beta chain). Generated by immunoSEQ multiplex PCR, the TCRdb table keeps only in-frame clones and is missing some. The sample shows 30,000 or so clones, more than 65% of them seen only once. The sample is drawn from a study of STAT5B mutations in CD4+ large granular lymphocyte leukemia. The source is a human donor in good health. The sequenced sample was CD4+ T cells from blood buffy coats.

The CDR3 bases are TGTGCCAGCAGCCTGACCCGACTGACTAGCGGGCCACCAGATACGCAGTATTTT. It specifies CASSLTRLTSGPPDTQYF. The chain links TRBV11-3 to TRBJ2-3; 10 positions agree with TRBD2. The CDR3 runs 18 residues. Germline CDR1 is SGHNT and CDR2 is YENEEA. Trimming cost V 5 bases and J 4 bases; bases outside gene matches: 15.